This TCR beta chain stems from a study of cytomegalovirus exposure and HLA in healthy donors. Study-level background: A previous analysis identified 95 million to 120 million unique TCR beta sequences derived from 180 million or so T cells.

As concerns this clone: What it recognizes is unknown.

General study points: Some V segments (TRBV6-2 and TRBV6-3 among them) were excluded as indistinguishable. Accurate prediction of HLA-A and HLA-B alleles (for most subjects) was reportedly achieved from TCR beta sequences.

The donors gave bone marrow, and they were healthy. The V gene lost 6 bases and the J gene lost 3 bases, with 9 bases spanning the gap. The CDR3 is made up of 12 amino acids. Per the germline V gene, CDR1 is MNHEY and CDR2 is SVGAGI. It was with 60 Vbeta and 13 Jbeta primers that the PCR ran. Profiled with immunoSEQ multiplex PCR; TCRdb holds only in-frame clones, not every one. The table shows 150,000 to 200,000 clones, with about 69% occurring only once. The chain employs TRBV6-5 and TRBJ2-7; D gene ambiguous. Sequenced material: PBMCs. The TCR sequence derives from a human donor in good health. The CDR3: CASSLIIYEQYF. The CDR3 bases are TGTGCCAGCAGCCTAATAATCTACGAGCAGTACTTC.